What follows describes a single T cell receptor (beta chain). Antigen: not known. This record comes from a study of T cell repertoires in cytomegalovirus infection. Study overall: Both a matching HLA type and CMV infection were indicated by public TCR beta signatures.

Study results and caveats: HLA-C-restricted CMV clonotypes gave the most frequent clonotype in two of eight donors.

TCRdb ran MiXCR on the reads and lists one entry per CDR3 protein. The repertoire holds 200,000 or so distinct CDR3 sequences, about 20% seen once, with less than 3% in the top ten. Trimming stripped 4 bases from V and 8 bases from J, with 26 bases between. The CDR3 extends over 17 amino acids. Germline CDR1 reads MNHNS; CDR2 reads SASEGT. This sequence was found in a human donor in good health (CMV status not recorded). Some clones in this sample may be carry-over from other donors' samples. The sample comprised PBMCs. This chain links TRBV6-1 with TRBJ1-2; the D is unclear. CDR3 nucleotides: TGTGCCAGCAGTGTTACGACCGATCCCTCTACGTTCGGGGGCTACACCTTC. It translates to CASSVTTDPSTFGGYTF.